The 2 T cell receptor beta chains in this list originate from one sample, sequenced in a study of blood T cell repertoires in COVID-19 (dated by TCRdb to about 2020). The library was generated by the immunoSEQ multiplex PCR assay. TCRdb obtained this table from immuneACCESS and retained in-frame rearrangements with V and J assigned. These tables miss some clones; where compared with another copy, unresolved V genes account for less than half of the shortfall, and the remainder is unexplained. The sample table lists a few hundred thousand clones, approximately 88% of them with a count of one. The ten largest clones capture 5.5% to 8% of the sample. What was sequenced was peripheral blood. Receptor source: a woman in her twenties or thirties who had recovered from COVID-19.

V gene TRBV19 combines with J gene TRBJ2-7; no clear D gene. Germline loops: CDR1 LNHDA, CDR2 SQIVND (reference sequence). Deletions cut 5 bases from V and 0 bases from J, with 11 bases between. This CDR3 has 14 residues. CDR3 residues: CASSSGRNSYEQYF. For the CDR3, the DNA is TGTGCCAGTAGTTCAGGTCGGAACTCCTACGAGCAGTACTTC.

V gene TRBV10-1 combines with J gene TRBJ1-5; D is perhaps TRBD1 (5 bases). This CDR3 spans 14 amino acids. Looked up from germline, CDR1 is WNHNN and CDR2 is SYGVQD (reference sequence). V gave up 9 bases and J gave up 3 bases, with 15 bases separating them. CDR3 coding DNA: TGCGCCAGGGGCTATAGACAGACCAATCAGCCCCAGCATTTT. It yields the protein CARGYRQTNQPQHF.